This T cell receptor (beta chain) was sequenced for a study of T cells in Graves' hyperthyroidism and ophthalmopathy. This CDR3 contains 14 residues. Germline trimming cut 4 bases from V and 1 base from J; bases unmatched to any gene: 3. Germline CDR1 and CDR2: KGHSH and LQKENI. RNA transcripts served as the template for amplifying TCR beta CDR3 regions. In the first-round RT-PCR of the TCR CDR3, the HTBI primer set was used. TCRdb analysed the multiplex PCR reads with MiXCR anew, one entry per CDR3 protein. The repertoire has more than 500,000 distinct CDR3 sequences, about 16% of them found once; the top ten carry 29%. This clonotype was observed at least ten times.

The receptor comes from a woman aged 25 to 39 with Graves' ophthalmopathy. The V call is TRBV18, the J call TRBJ1-1, with 7 nucleotides matching TRBD1. Sequences were obtained from blood. DNA for the CDR3: TGTGCCAGCTCACTGGGGACAGAGAACACTGAAGCTTTCTTT. Amino acids: CASSLGTENTEAFF.